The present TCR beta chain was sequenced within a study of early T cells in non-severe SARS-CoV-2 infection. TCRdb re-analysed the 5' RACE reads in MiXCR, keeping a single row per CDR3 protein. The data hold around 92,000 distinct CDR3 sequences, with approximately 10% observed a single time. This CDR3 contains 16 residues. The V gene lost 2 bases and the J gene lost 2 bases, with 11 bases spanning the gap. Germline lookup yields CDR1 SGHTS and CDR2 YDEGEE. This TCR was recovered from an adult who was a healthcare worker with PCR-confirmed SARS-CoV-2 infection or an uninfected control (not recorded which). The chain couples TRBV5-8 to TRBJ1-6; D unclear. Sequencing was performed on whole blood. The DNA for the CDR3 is TGTGCCAGCAGCTTATGGACCGTCGCCTATAATTCACCCCTCCACTTT. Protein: CASSLWTVAYNSPLHF.